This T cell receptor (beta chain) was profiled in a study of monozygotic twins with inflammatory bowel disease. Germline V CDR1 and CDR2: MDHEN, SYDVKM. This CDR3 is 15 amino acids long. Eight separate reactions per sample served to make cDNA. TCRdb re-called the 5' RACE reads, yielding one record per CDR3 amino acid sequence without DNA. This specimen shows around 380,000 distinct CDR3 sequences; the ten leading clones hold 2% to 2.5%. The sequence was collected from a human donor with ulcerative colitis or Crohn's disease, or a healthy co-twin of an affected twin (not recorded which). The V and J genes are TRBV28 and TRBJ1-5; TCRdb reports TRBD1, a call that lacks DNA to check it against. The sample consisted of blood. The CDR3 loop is CASSFGIGSNQPQHF.